This passage covers 7 T cell receptor beta chains from one sample sequenced in a study of blood T cells in healthy people across ages. PCR was performed a second time for roughly 7 to 11 cycles using a sample-barcoded 5' primer and a J-beta primer mix. Each CDR3 protein gets one entry after TCRdb re-called the 5' RACE reads with MiXCR. The repertoire has roughly 410,000 distinct CDR3 sequences, over 45% of them found once; the top ten carry under 65%. The sample taken for sequencing was blood. The origin of the receptors is a man in his sixties in good health.

With respect to this clonotype: One base away lies a much larger clone, so this may be a sequencing read error. The V and J genes are TRBV3-1 and TRBJ2-7; D not certain. The CDR3 is 13 amino acids. The germline gives CDR1 LGHDT, CDR2 YNNKEL (reference sequence). Trimming removed 5 bases from V and 0 bases from J, with 8 bases in between. The CDR3 DNA sequence: TGTGCCAGCAGCAGGCGAACCTCCTACGAGCAGTACTTC. It encodes CASSRRTSYEQYF.

The table lists this clonotype with a count of one. CDR3 DNA sequence: TGTGCCATCAGTGAGGAAGAATCTGGGGCCAACGTCCTGACTTTC. The encoded protein is CAISEEESGANVLTF. The chain combines TRBV10-3 with TRBJ2-6, with D uncertain. V lost 2 bases and J lost 1, with 6 bases in between. The CDR3 contains 15 residues. Germline V gene sequence: CDR1 ENHRY, CDR2 SYGVKD.

The rearrangement joins TRBV6-2 or TRBV6-3 to TRBJ2-1, with a tentative D call TRBD2 (7 bases). There are 14 residues in the CDR3. Deletions cut 7 bases from V and 5 bases from J, with 15 bases between. Germline V gene lookup returns CDR1 MNHEY and CDR2 SVGEGT. DNA for the CDR3: TGTGCCAGCATTCTTGCGGGGGCAGACAATGAGCAGTTCTTC. Translated: CASILAGADNEQFF.

This clonotype was detected many times. The chain carries TRBV12-3 or TRBV12-4 and TRBJ2-7, with 7 bases lining up with TRBD1. With V trimmed by 5 bases and J by 2 bases, 6 bases remained unmatched. This CDR3 is built from 14 residues. The CDR3 spells CASSMTGKAYEQYF. The CDR3 nucleotides read TGTGCCAGCAGTATGACAGGGAAAGCCTACGAGCAGTACTTC.

V gene TRBV7-8 combines with J gene TRBJ2-1, with D possibly TRBD2 on 7 matching bases. CDR3 length: 18 residues. Germline V lookup: CDR1 SGHVS, CDR2 FQNEAQ. V dropped 1 base and J dropped 4 bases, with 20 bases sitting between them. As DNA, the CDR3 is TGTGCCAGCAGCTTAGACCCTTTAGGGGCGGGGGCTTACAATGAGCAGTTCTTC. Residues: CASSLDPLGAGAYNEQFF. Using reference TRBV7-8 and TRBJ2-1 for the parts outside the CDR3, the full variable domain is GAGVSQSPRYKVAKRGQDVALRCDPISGHVSLFWYQQALGQGPEFLTYFQNEAQLDKSGLPSDRFFAERPEGSVSTLKIQRTQQEDSAVYLCASSLDPLGAGAYNEQFFGPGTRLTVL.

The chain joins TRBV5-1 to TRBJ2-3; 11 nucleotides align to TRBD2. The CDR3 runs to 19 residues. Per germline, CDR1 SGHRS and CDR2 YFSETQ. V lost 0 bases, J lost 0 bases, and 9 bases stayed unmatched. The CDR3 DNA reads as TGCGCCAGCAGCTTGGGGAGTGTGGCTAGCGGGGGGAGCACAGATACGCAGTATTTT. This encodes CASSLGSVASGGSTDTQYF.

The chain employs TRBV5-6 and TRBJ2-7, with D uncertain. This CDR3 has 14 residues. Germline V gene data show CDR1 as SGHDT and CDR2 as YYEEEE. V lost 4 bases and J 7 bases, leaving 18 bases between the germline ends. The CDR3 DNA follows: TGTGCCAGCAGCACCGGAGCGCGCTGGGGTGAGCAGTACTTC. Amino acids: CASSTGARWGEQYF.